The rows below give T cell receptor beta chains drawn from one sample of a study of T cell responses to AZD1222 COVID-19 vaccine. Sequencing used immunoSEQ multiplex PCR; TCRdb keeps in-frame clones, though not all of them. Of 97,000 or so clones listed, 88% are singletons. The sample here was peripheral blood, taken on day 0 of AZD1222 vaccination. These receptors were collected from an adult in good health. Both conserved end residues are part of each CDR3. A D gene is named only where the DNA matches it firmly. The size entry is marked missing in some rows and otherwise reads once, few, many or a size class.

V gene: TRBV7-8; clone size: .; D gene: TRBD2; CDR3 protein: CASSLGGISGNSYEQYF
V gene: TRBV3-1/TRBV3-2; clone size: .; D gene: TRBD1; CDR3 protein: CASSQLRTGGPGELFF
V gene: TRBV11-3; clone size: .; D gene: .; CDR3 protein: CASSLAGVYNEQFF
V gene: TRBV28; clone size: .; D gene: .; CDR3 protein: CASSLTGRGYEQYF
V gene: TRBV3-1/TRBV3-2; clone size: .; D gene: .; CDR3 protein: CASSQVGRGLAKNIQYF
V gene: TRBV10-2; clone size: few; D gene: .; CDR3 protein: CASSTGTARNQPQHF
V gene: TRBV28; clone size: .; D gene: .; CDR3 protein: CASTYYGENTEAFF
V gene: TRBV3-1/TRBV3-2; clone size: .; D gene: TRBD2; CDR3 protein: CASSQNYTGLAGDSYEQYF
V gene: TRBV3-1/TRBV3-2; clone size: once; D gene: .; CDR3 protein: CASSLERKLFF
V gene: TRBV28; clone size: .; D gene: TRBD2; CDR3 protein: CASTNLEVAGGSYEQYF
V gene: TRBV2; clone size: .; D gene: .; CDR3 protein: CASSEARLNTIYF
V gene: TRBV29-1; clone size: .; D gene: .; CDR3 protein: CSVDEPRRPEAFF
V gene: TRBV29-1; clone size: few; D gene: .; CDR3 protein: CSVDSGETTEAFF
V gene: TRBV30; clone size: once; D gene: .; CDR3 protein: CAWRGREGEKLFF
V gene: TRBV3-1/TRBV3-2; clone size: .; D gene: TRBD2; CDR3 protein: CASSQVLLAGDNEQFF
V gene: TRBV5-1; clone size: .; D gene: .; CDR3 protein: CASSSGGSNYGYTF
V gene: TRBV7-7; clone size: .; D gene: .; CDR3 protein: CASSLQGNGELFF
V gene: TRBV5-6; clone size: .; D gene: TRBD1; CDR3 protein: CASSSPPQGEDTQYF
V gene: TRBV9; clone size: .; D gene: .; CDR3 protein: CASSVGGGGDSNQPQHF
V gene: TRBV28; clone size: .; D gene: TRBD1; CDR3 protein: CASSTFGTGDIETQYF
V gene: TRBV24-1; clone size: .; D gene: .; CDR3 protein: CATSATVGTDTQYF
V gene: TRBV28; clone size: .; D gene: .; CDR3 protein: CASSPGFEGNQPQHF
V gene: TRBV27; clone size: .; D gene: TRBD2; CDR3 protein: CASSPTSGSQTQYF
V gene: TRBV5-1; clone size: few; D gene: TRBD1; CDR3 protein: CASSLGGTAYEQYF
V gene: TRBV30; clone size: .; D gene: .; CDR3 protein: CAFPGVRGNEQFF
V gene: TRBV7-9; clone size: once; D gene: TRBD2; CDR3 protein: CASSSLADISYNEQFF